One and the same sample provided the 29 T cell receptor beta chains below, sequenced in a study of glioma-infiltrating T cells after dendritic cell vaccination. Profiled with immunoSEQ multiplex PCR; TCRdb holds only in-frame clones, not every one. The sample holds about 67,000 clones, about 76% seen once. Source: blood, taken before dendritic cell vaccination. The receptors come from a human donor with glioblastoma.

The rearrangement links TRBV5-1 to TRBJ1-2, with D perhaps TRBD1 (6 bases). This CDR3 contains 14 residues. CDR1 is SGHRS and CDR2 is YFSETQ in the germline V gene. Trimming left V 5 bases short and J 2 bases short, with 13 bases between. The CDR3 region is CASSDGGGNYGYTF. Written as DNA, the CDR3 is TGCGCCAGCAGTGATGGGGGGGGCAACTATGGCTACACCTTC.

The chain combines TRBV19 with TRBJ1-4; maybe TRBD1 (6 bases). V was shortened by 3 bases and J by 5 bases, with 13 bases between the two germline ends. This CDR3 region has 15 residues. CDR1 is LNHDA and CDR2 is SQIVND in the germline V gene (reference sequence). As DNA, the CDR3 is TGTGCCAGTAGTATGAGACAGGTGGCAAATGAAAAACTGTTTTTT. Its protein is CASSMRQVANEKLFF.

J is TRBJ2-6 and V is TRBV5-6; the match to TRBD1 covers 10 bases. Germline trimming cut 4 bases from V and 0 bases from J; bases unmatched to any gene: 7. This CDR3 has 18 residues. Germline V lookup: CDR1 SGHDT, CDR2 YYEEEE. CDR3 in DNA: TGTGCCAGCAGCGCCGGGACAGGGGCTAGCTCTGGGGCCAACGTCCTGACTTTC. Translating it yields CASSAGTGASSGANVLTF. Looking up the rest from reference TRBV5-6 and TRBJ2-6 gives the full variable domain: DAGVTQSPTHLIKTRGQQVTLRCSPKSGHDTVSWYQQALGQGPQFIFQYYEEEERQRGNFPDRFSGHQFPNYSSELNVNALLLGDSALYLCASSAGTGASSGANVLTFGAGSRLTVL.

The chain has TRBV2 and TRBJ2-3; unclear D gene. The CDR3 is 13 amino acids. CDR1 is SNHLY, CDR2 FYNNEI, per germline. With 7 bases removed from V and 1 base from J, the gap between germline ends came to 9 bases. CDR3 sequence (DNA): TGTGCCAGCATTAGCATAGGCACAGATACGCAGTATTTT. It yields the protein CASISIGTDTQYF.

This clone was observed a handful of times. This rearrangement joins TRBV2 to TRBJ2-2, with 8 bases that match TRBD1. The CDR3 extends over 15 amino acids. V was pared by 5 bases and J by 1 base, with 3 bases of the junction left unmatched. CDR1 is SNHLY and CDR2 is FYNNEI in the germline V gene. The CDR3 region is CASSPGTGNTGELFF. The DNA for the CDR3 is TGTGCCAGCAGTCCCGGGACAGGGAACACCGGGGAGCTGTTTTTT.

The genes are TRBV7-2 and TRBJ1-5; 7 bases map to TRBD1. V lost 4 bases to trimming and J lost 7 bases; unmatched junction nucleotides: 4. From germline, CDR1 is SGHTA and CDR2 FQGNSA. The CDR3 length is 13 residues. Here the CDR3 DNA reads TGTGCCAGCAGCTACGAACAGGGGCAGCCCCAGCATTTT. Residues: CASSYEQGQPQHF.

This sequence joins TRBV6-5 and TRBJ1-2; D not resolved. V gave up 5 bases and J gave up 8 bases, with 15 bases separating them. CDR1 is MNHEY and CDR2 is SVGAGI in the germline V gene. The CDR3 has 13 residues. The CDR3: CASSLRGDGGYTF. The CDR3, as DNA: TGTGCCAGCAGTCTACGAGGAGATGGGGGCTACACCTTC.

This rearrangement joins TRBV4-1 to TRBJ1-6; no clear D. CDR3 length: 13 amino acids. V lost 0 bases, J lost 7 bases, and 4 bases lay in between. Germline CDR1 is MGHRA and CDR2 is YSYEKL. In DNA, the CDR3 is TGCGCCAGCAGCCAAGATCGGAATTCACCCCTCCACTTT. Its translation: CASSQDRNSPLHF.

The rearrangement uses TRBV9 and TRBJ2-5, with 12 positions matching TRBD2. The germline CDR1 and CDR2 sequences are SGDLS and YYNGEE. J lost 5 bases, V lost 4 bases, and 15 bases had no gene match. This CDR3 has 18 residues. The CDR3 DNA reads TGTGCCAGCAGCTCGGGGCGGCTAGCGGGGGGGCCAGGGGAGACCCAGTACTTC. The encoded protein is CASSSGRLAGGPGETQYF.

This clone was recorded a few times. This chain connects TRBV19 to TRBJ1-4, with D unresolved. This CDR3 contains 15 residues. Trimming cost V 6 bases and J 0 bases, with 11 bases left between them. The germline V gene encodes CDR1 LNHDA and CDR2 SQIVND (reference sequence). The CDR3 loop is CASRTGSTTNEKLFF. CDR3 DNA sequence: TGTGCCAGTAGAACCGGGAGCACAACTAATGAAAAACTGTTTTTT.

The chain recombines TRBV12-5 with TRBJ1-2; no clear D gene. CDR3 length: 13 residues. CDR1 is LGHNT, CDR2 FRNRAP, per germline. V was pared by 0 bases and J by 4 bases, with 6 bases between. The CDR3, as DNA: TGTGCTAGTGGTTTGGTGGGGAGCTATGGCTACACCTTC. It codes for CASGLVGSYGYTF.

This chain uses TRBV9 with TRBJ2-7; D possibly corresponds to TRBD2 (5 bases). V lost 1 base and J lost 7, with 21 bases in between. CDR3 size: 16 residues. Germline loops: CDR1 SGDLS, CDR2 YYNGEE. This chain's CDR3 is CASSVRSGVDSGEQYF. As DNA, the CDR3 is TGTGCCAGCAGCGTACGCTCCGGGGTCGACTCGGGGGAGCAGTACTTC.

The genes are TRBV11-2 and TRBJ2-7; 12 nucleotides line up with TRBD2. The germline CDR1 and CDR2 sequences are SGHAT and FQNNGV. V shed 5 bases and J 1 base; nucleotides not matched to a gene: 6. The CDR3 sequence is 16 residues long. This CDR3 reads CASSALTSGGSYEQYF. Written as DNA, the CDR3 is TGTGCCAGCAGCGCCCTGACTAGCGGGGGATCCTACGAGCAGTACTTC.

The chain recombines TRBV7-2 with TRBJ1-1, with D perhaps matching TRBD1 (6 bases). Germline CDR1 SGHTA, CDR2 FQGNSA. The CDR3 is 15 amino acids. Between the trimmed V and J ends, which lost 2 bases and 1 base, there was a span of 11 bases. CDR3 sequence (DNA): TGTGCCAGCAGCTTACAGGGGCCTTCGAACACTGAAGCTTTCTTT. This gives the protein CASSLQGPSNTEAFF.

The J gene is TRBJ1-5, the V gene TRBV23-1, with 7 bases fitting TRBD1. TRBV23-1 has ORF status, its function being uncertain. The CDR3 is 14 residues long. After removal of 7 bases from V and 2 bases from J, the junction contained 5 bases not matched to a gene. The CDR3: CASTHDRGNQPQHF. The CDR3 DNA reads TGCGCCAGCACCCACGACAGGGGCAATCAGCCCCAGCATTTT.

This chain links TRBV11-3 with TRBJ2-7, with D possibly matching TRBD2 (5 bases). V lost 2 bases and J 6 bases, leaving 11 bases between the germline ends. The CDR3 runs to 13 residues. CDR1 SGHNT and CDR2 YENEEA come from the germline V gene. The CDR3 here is CASSLRAEGEQYF. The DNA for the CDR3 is TGTGCCAGCAGCTTACGGGCAGAGGGCGAGCAGTACTTC.

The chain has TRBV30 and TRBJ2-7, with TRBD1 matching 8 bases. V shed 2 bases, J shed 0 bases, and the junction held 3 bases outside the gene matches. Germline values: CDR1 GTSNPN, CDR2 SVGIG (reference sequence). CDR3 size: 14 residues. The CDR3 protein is CAWSTQGGSYEQYF. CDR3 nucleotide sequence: TGTGCCTGGAGTACACAGGGGGGCTCCTACGAGCAGTACTTC.

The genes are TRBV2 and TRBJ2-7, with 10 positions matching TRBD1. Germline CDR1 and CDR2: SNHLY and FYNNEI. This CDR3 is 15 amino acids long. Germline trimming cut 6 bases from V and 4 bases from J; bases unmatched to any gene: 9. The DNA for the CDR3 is TGTGCCAGCAGAACCGGGACAGGGGCCTTGTACGAGCAGTACTTC. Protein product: CASRTGTGALYEQYF. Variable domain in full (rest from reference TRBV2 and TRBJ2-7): EPEVTQTPSHQVTQMGQEVILRCVPISNHLYFYWYRQILGQKVEFLVSFYNNEISEKSEIFDDQFSVERPDGSNFTLKIRSTKLEDSAMYFCASRTGTGALYEQYFGPGTRLTVT.

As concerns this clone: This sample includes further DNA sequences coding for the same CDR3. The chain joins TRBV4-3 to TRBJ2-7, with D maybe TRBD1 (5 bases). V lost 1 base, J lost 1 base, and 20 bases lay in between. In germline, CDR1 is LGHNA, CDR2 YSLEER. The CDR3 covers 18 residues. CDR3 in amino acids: CASSQGASGDSMSYEQYF. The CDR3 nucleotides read TGCGCCAGCAGCCAAGGTGCGTCAGGCGACAGTATGTCCTACGAGCAGTACTTC.

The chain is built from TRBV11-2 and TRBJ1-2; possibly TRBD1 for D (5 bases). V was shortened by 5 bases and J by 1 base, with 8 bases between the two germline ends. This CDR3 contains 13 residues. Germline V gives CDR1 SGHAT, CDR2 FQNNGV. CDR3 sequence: CASSDGGNYGYTF. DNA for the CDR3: TGTGCCAGCAGCGACGGGGGTAACTATGGCTACACCTTC.

CDR3: CAWSAGGEQYF. The CDR3 region has the DNA TGTGCCTGGAGTGCCGGTGGTGAGCAGTACTTC. The V and J genes are TRBV30 and TRBJ2-7; D gene uncertain. Germline-derived CDR1 and CDR2 are GTSNPN and SVGIG (reference sequence). V lost 1 base and J 7 bases, leaving 8 bases between the germline ends. This CDR3 has 11 residues.

The CDR3 here is CASSYSRDLYGYTF. The CDR3 DNA is TGTGCCAGCAGTTACTCGCGGGATCTCTATGGCTACACCTTC. The rearrangement links TRBV6-5 to TRBJ1-2, with D unresolved. The CDR3 runs to 14 residues. V lost 0 bases and J lost 4, with 9 bases in between. In germline, CDR1 is MNHEY, CDR2 SVGAGI.

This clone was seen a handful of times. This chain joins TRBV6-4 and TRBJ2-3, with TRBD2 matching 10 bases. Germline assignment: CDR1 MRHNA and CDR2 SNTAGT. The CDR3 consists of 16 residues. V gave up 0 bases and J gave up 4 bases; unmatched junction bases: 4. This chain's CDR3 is CASSDSGSGGSDTQYF. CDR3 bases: TGTGCCAGCAGTGACTCAGGTAGCGGGGGGTCAGATACGCAGTATTTT.

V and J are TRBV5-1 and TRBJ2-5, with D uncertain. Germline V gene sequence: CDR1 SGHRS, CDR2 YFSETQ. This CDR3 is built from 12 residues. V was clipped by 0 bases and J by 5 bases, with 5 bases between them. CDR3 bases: TGCGCCAGCAGCTTGGACGGGGAGACCCAGTACTTC. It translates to CASSLDGETQYF.

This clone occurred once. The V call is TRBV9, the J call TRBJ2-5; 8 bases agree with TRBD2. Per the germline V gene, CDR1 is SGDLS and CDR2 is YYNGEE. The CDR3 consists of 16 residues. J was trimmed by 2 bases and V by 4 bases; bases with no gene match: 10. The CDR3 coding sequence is TGTGCCAGCAGCCCACACGGAGCGGGGGTACAAGAGACCCAGTACTTC. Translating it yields CASSPHGAGVQETQYF.

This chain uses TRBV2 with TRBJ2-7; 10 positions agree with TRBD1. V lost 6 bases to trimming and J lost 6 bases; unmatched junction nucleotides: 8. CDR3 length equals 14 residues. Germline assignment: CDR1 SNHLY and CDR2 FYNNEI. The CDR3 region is CASRAGTGVSEQYF. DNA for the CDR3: TGTGCCAGCAGAGCCGGGACAGGGGTGTCCGAGCAGTACTTC.

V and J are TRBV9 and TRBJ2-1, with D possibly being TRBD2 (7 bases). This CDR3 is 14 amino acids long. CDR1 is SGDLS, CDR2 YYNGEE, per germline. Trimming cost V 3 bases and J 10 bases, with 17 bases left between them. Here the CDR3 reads CASSEEGGPEEQFF. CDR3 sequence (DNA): TGTGCCAGCAGCGAAGAGGGGGGGCCTGAGGAGCAGTTCTTC. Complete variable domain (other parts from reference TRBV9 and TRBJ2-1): DSGVTQTPKHLITATGQRVTLRCSPRSGDLSVYWYQQSLDQGLQFLIQYYNGEERAKGNILERFSAQQFPDLHSELNLSSLELGDSALYFCASSEEGGPEEQFFGPGTRLTVL.

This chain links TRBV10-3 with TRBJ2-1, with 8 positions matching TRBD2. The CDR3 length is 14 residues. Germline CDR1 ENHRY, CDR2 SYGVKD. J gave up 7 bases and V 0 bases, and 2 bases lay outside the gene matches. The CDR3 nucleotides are TGTGCCATCAGTGAGTCACGGGGGGGGAATGAGCAGTTCTTC. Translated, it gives CAISESRGGNEQFF.

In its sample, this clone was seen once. The CDR3 here is CASSLGQSNYGYTF. The DNA for the CDR3 is TGTGCCAGCAGTTTAGGGCAGTCTAACTATGGCTACACCTTC. The gene calls are TRBV27 and TRBJ1-2; D remains ambiguous. The CDR3 has 14 amino acids. The V gene's germline CDR1 is MNHEY and CDR2 SMNVEV (reference sequence). The V and J ends lost 2 bases and 0 bases respectively, with 7 bases between them.